These T cell receptor beta chains were read from a single sample in a study of CD4 T cells in relation to SARS-CoV-2 and coronaviruses. Method: immunoSEQ multiplex PCR; TCRdb's copy keeps in-frame clones and lacks some. Of 60,000 or so clones in the sample, 94% were seen once. Sequencing was done on a sample of naive CD4+ T cells from PBMCs. These receptor sequences come from a human donor in good health. The CDR3 runs from the conserved cysteine through the conserved F or W. A D gene is named only where the DNA matches it firmly. Some rows mark clone size as missing; the rest say once, few, many or name a class of expanded clone.

TGTGCCAGCAGTCCGTACCCAGGTGGCACAGATACGCAGTATTTT | CASSPYPGGTDTQYF | - | TRBJ2-3 | TRBV28 | -
TGTGCCAGCAGTGAACGGGAAGGGGCGTTACCTTTGGAGGAGTACTTC | CASSEREGALPLEEYF | - | TRBJ2-7 | TRBV6-1 | -
TGTGCCAGCAGCCAGGGGGGGGGACAGGGGTATTATGGCTACACCTTC | CASSQGGGQGYYGYTF | TRBD1 | TRBJ1-2 | TRBV3-1/TRBV3-2 | -
TGTGCCTGGAGCAGACAGGGGCCCTACGAGCAGTACTTC | CAWSRQGPYEQYF | TRBD1 | TRBJ2-7 | TRBV30 | -
TGCGCCAGCAGCCGGGAAACAGGGTCCAATCAGCCCCAGCATTTT | CASSRETGSNQPQHF | - | TRBJ1-5 | TRBV5-1 | -
TGTGCCAGCAGTAGGCTCGGGGCTCGCACAGATACGCAGTATTTT | CASSRLGARTDTQYF | - | TRBJ2-3 | TRBV28 | -
TGTGCCAGCAGTTACTCGAGTCGTGCGCACACTGAAGCTTTCTTT | CASSYSSRAHTEAFF | - | TRBJ1-1 | TRBV6-5 | -
TGTGCCAGCACCGCGAGAGGGGTTAGCAATCAGCCCCAGCATTTT | CASTARGVSNQPQHF | - | TRBJ1-5 | TRBV6-5 | -
TGCGCCAGCAGCTTAACTTACTACAATGAGCAGTTCTTC | CASSLTYYNEQFF | - | TRBJ2-1 | TRBV5-1 | -
TGTGCCACGCGGGTCAGGACCGAAACTGACGAGCAGTACTTC | CATRVRTETDEQYF | - | TRBJ2-7 | TRBV18 | -
TGTGCCAGCAGTTTAAGAGGGAATGAGCAGTTCTTC | CASSLRGNEQFF | - | TRBJ2-1 | TRBV28 | -
TGTGCCAGCAGTCTTGCTAACTATGGCTACACCTTC | CASSLANYGYTF | - | TRBJ1-2 | TRBV7-9 | -
TGTGCCAGCTCATCGACTAGCGAGGGCGGGGAGCTGTTTTTT | CASSSTSEGGELFF | TRBD2 | TRBJ2-2 | TRBV18 | -
TGTGCCACCAGTGATTTGAAGGGTCAGCCCCAGCATTTT | CATSDLKGQPQHF | - | TRBJ1-5 | TRBV24-1 | few
TGTGCCAGCAGCCAAGACGGAGCGGGGGGGGGCTATGGCTACACCTTC | CASSQDGAGGGYGYTF | - | TRBJ1-2 | TRBV3-1/TRBV3-2 | -
TGTGCCAGCTCACCAAGGTCTAGCGGGTCCTACAATGAGCAGTTCTTC | CASSPRSSGSYNEQFF | TRBD2 | TRBJ2-1 | TRBV18 | -
TGTGCCATCAGTGAGGACACCCTTAGGGCTCAGCCCCAGCATTTT | CAISEDTLRAQPQHF | - | TRBJ1-5 | TRBV10-3 | -
TGTGCCAGCAGTGCCGGGACAGGGAGGAACGAGCAGTACTTC | CASSAGTGRNEQYF | - | TRBJ2-7 | TRBV21-1 | once
TGTGCCAGCAGCAGACCCGCCGGGTCGCGACCCTCCTACGAGCAGTACTTC | CASSRPAGSRPSYEQYF | - | TRBJ2-7 | TRBV21-1 | -
TGTGCCAGTACTACGGTCGTCGGAGCCAATCAGCCCCAGCATTTT | CASTTVVGANQPQHF | - | TRBJ1-5 | TRBV19 | -
TGTGCCAGCTCACCGGAACTAGCGGGAGTAGTATATAACGAGCAGTACTTC | CASSPELAGVVYNEQYF | TRBD2 | TRBJ2-7 | TRBV18 | -
TGTGCCAGCAGACCCATACAGGGGGCCTCCTACGAGCAGTACTTC | CASRPIQGASYEQYF | TRBD1 | TRBJ2-7 | TRBV7-6 | -
TGTGCCAGCAGAAGTTCTCAGGTCGCCAATCAGCCCCAGCATTTT | CASRSSQVANQPQHF | - | TRBJ1-5 | TRBV27 | -